The 28 T cell receptor beta chains listed next were all sequenced from one sample in a study of T cell repertoires in cytomegalovirus infection. A single record per CDR3 protein comes from TCRdb applying MiXCR to the reads. Of about 490,000 distinct CDR3 sequences in the sample, more than 20% are singletons; the top ten hold roughly 13%. Material: PBMCs. Every receptor here comes from a human donor in good health (CMV status not recorded). Some clones in this sample may be carry-over from other donors' samples.

The count of this clonotype is one. The rearrangement uses TRBV3-1 and TRBJ2-2; maybe TRBD1 (6 bases). V dropped 6 bases and J dropped 7 bases, with 18 bases sitting between them. Germline V lookup: CDR1 LGHDT, CDR2 YNNKEL (reference sequence). CDR3 length equals 15 residues. The CDR3 DNA follows: TGTGCCAGCAGGGGACGGGACACAACGATCGGGGAGCTGTTTTTT. Protein sequence: CASRGRDTTIGELFF.

The gene calls are TRBV7-9 and TRBJ1-5; D not certain. Per the germline V gene, CDR1 is SEHNR and CDR2 is FQNEAQ (reference sequence). V lost 1 base to trimming and J lost 8 bases, with 9 bases between them. The CDR3 sequence is 13 residues long. CDR3 in amino acids: CASSLGDIKPQHF. CDR3 bases: TGTGCCAGCAGCTTAGGAGACATCAAGCCCCAGCATTTT.

This clonotype was counted a few times. V and J are TRBV7-9 and TRBJ2-2; 9 bases are shared with TRBD1. The germline gives CDR1 SEHNR, CDR2 FQNEAQ (reference sequence). The V and J ends lost 4 bases and 3 bases, in that order; junction bases with no gene match: 12. This CDR3 is 18 amino acids long. This chain's CDR3 is CASSSGLGTGIYTGELFF. The CDR3 DNA follows: TGTGCCAGCAGCTCAGGCCTCGGGACAGGGATTTACACCGGGGAGCTGTTTTTT.

The sample holds many counts of this clonotype. V usage is TRBV7-2 and J usage is TRBJ1-1; 9 bases match TRBD1. This CDR3 contains 13 residues. The germline CDR1 and CDR2 sequences are SGHTA and FQGNSA. J lost 6 bases, V lost 4 bases, and 3 bases had no gene match. The CDR3 bases are TGTGCCAGCAGCTACCGACAGGGGGCTGAAGCTTTCTTT. It encodes CASSYRQGAEAFF. The full variable domain, its missing parts supplied by reference TRBV7-2 and TRBJ1-1, is GAGVSQSPSNKVTEKGKDVELRCDPISGHTALYWYRQSLGQGLEFLIYFQGNSAPDKSGLPSDRFSAERTGGSVSTLTIQRTQQEDSAVYLCASSYRQGAEAFFGQGTRLTVV.

The rearrangement joins TRBV18 to TRBJ2-1; 12 bases align to TRBD2. Germline trimming cut 5 bases from V and 1 base from J; bases unmatched to any gene: 18. Germline V gene data show CDR1 as KGHSH and CDR2 as LQKENI. This CDR3 has 21 amino acids. CDR3 DNA: TGTGCCAGCTCATCACGCGATCTAGCGGGAGGGGTACGTGAATCCTACAATGAGCAGTTCTTC. Translation gives CASSSRDLAGGVRESYNEQFF.

This clonotype was recorded at least ten times. The CDR3 DNA is TGTGCCAGCAGCCGAGGGACTAGCGGGAGTTCCCAAGATACGCAGTATTTT. Its translation: CASSRGTSGSSQDTQYF. The chain has TRBV7-9 and TRBJ2-3, with TRBD2 identical over 14 bases. In germline, CDR1 is SEHNR, CDR2 FQNEAQ (reference sequence). This CDR3 region has 17 residues. J gave up 5 bases and V 5 bases, and 9 bases lay outside the gene matches.

This clonotype was observed at least ten times. This chain uses TRBV7-2 with TRBJ2-7, with TRBD2 matching over 10 bases. V was clipped by 5 bases and J by 4 bases; unmatched bases: 8. Germline lookup yields CDR1 SGHTA and CDR2 FQGNSA. The CDR3 loop spans 15 amino acids. As DNA, the CDR3 is TGTGCCAGCAGCGCGGCGGGACTAGCGAGGTACGAGCAGTACTTC. Encoded protein: CASSAAGLARYEQYF.

This chain uses TRBV28 with TRBJ2-7; D might be TRBD2 (5 bases). In germline, CDR1 is MDHEN, CDR2 SYDVKM. Between the trimmed V and J ends, which lost 6 bases and 1 base, there was a span of 13 bases. The CDR3 loop spans 14 amino acids. The CDR3 here is CASSSAGGSYEQYV. CDR3 nucleotides: TGTGCCAGCAGCTCCGCGGGCGGATCCTACGAGCAGTACGTC.

With regard to this clonotype: An end of the junction does not agree with germline; a read error may underlie this. The genes are TRBV6-5 and TRBJ2-7, with 8 nucleotides matching TRBD2. Germline lookup yields CDR1 MNHEY and CDR2 SVGAGI. This CDR3 contains 15 residues. Here the CDR3 DNA reads TGTACCAGCAGTTACTCTGTAGCGGGAACCTACGAGCAGTACTTC. Its translation: CTSSYSVAGTYEQYF.

The V gene is TRBV7-6, the J gene TRBJ1-6, with D uncertain. Germline lookup yields CDR1 SGHVS and CDR2 FNYEAQ. There are 15 residues in the CDR3. V shed 4 bases and J shed 6 bases, with 13 bases lying between them. The chain's CDR3 is CASSSRTSSNSPLHF. In DNA, the CDR3 is TGTGCCAGCAGCTCCAGGACTTCAAGTAATTCACCCCTCCACTTT.

This clonotype was detected ten times or more. The chain links TRBV27 to TRBJ1-4, with a possible D match to TRBD1 (5 bases). V was clipped by 5 bases and J by 4 bases, with 20 bases between them. This CDR3 contains 17 residues. In germline, CDR1 is MNHEY, CDR2 SMNVEV (reference sequence). In DNA, the CDR3 is TGTGCCAGCAGTCCGCAATCCCTGACAGTACGTAATGAAAAACTGTTTTTT. This gives the protein CASSPQSLTVRNEKLFF.

This clonotype was seen a handful of times. The rearrangement links TRBV7-9 to TRBJ1-2, with 8 bases matching TRBD1. The CDR3 is made up of 17 amino acids. Per the germline V gene, CDR1 is SEHNR and CDR2 is FQNEAQ (reference sequence). J lost 4 bases, V lost 5 bases, and 15 bases had no gene match. The DNA for the CDR3 is TGTGCCAGCAGCCTAGACTATTGGACAGGGACGGGCTATGGCTACACCTTC. Encoded protein: CASSLDYWTGTGYGYTF. The whole variable domain, remainder taken from reference TRBV7-9 and TRBJ1-2, is DTGVSQNPRHKITKRGQNVTFRCDPISEHNRLYWYRQTLGQGPEFLTYFQNEAQLEKSRLLSDRFSAERPKGSFSTLEIQRTEQGDSAMYLCASSLDYWTGTGYGYTFGSGTRLTVV.

This clonotype was counted between two and nine times. CDR3 coding DNA: TGTGCCAGCAGTTTTCCGGACAGGGTAGACTATGGCTACACCTTC. This translates into CASSFPDRVDYGYTF. V is TRBV12-3 or TRBV12-4 and J is TRBJ1-2; 8 positions agree with TRBD1. The V gene end was trimmed by 3 bases and the J gene end by 3 bases; junction bases not matched to a gene: 6. This CDR3 is built from 15 residues.

This clonotype appeared many times. This rearrangement joins TRBV6-1 to TRBJ2-7, with D unresolved. The germline V gene encodes CDR1 MNHNS and CDR2 SASEGT. CDR3 length: 14 amino acids. The V gene lost 5 bases and the J gene lost 6 bases, with 17 bases spanning the gap. The CDR3 nucleotides are TGTGCCAGCAGTTTCGGTGATAGTCGGCTCGAGCAGTACTTC. Translating it yields CASSFGDSRLEQYF.

The chain joins TRBV20-1 to TRBJ2-3, with D unclear. CDR1 is DFQATT and CDR2 is SNEGSKA in the germline V gene (reference sequence). The CDR3 contains 13 residues. V shed 2 bases and J shed 0 bases, with 6 bases lying between them. The CDR3 DNA follows: TGCAGTGCTAGAATGGAAAGCACAGATACGCAGTATTTT. Residues: CSARMESTDTQYF.

This clonotype came up many times. This chain links TRBV7-2 with TRBJ2-2, with 13 bases fitting TRBD2. CDR1 and CDR2 from the germline V gene are SGHTA and FQGNSA. J was trimmed by 1 base and V by 3 bases; bases with no gene match: 2. The CDR3 sequence is 17 residues long. DNA of the CDR3: TGTGCCAGCAGCTTTAGACTAGCGGGAGGGAACACCGGGGAGCTGTTTTTT. This sequence encodes CASSFRLAGGNTGELFF.

This sequence joins TRBV2 and TRBJ2-3; 14 nucleotides align to TRBD2. The junction had 10 bases not matched to a gene; V was cut back by 7 bases and J by 4 bases. Germline loops: CDR1 SNHLY, CDR2 FYNNEI. This CDR3 region has 17 residues. The CDR3 protein is CASIRGTSGSSADTQYF. As DNA, the CDR3 is TGTGCCAGCATACGGGGGACTAGCGGGAGTTCCGCAGATACGCAGTATTTT.

Ten or more counts support this clonotype. This sequence joins TRBV7-2 and TRBJ2-3; weak D call: TRBD1 (6 bases). Germline CDR1 SGHTA, CDR2 FQGNSA. CDR3 size: 14 residues. Trimming shortened V by 7 bases and J by 0 bases, and 11 bases separated the two germline ends. CDR3 in amino acids: CASIQGGSTDTQYF. CDR3 DNA: TGTGCCAGCATCCAAGGGGGTAGCACAGATACGCAGTATTTT.

This chain joins TRBV6-1 and TRBJ2-3; D is possibly TRBD1 or TRBD2 (6 bases each). Germline V lookup: CDR1 MNHNS, CDR2 SASEGT. Deletions cut 2 bases from V and 5 bases from J, with 17 bases between. The CDR3 has 16 amino acids. The CDR3: CASSESWGAELDTQYF. CDR3 sequence (DNA): TGTGCCAGCAGTGAATCGTGGGGGGCTGAGTTAGATACGCAGTATTTT.

Remarks on this clonotype: The junction does not match germline at one end; this may be a read error. V and J are TRBV4-1 and TRBJ1-2, with 11 bases fitting TRBD1. This CDR3 comprises 16 residues. CDR1 and CDR2 from the germline V gene are MGHRA and YSYEKL. The DNA of the CDR3 is TGTGCCAGCAGCCACGGGACAGGGGGTCCCAACTATGGCTACACCTTC. Its protein is CASSHGTGGPNYGYTF.

This clonotype has just a few counts. V gene TRBV28 combines with J gene TRBJ2-3; 7 bases match TRBD2. The ends lost 2 bases at V and 0 bases at J; junction bases unmatched: 5. The CDR3 consists of 16 residues. The germline CDR1 and CDR2 sequences are MDHEN and SYDVKM. The CDR3 is CASSLAASGSTDTQYF. DNA of the CDR3: TGTGCCAGCAGTTTAGCGGCTAGCGGAAGCACAGATACGCAGTATTTT.

This clonotype was recorded once. The CDR3 DNA follows: TGCAGTGCTGGGGTGACAGATGAAAAACTGTTTTTT. It is translated as CSAGVTDEKLFF. The V and J genes are TRBV20-1 and TRBJ1-4, with TRBD1 as a possible D gene (5 bases). Deletions cut 5 bases from V and 6 bases from J, with 10 bases between. In germline, CDR1 is DFQATT, CDR2 SNEGSKA (reference sequence). The CDR3 has 12 residues.

This chain uses TRBV19 with TRBJ2-1; D could derive from TRBD1 or TRBD2 (5 bases each). The germline V and J ends were trimmed by 5 bases and 4 bases, with 18 bases remaining between them. Germline V gene lookup returns CDR1 LNHDA and CDR2 SQIVND (reference sequence). This CDR3 has 16 amino acids. CDR3 coding DNA: TGTGCCAGTAGTGCCTTGGGGCGGACTTCTTACAATGAGCAGTTCTTC. Its translation is CASSALGRTSYNEQFF.

The chain couples TRBV29-1 to TRBJ2-7, with 9 bases that match TRBD2. This CDR3 comprises 13 residues. Germline V gene lookup returns CDR1 SQVTM and CDR2 ANQGSEA. The junction had 7 bases not matched to a gene; V was cut back by 6 bases and J by 4 bases. Here the CDR3 reads CSVGLAGTYEQYF. In DNA, the CDR3 is TGCAGCGTCGGTCTAGCGGGGACGTACGAGCAGTACTTC.

This chain connects TRBV15 to TRBJ1-1; TRBD1 matches 11 bases. J gave up 4 bases and V 0 bases, and 1 base lay outside the gene matches. This CDR3 contains 15 residues. The germline CDR1 and CDR2 sequences are LNHNV and YYDKDF (reference sequence). The CDR3 DNA reads as TGTGCCACCAGCAGAGATGGGACAGGGGGCACTGAAGCTTTCTTT. Translating gives CATSRDGTGGTEAFF. Supplemented by reference TRBV15 and TRBJ1-1, the full variable domain reads DAMVIQNPRYQVTQFGKPVTLSCSQTLNHNVMYWYQQKSSQAPKLLFHYYDKDFNNEADTPDNFQSRRPNTSFCFLDIRSPGLGDTAMYLCATSRDGTGGTEAFFGQGTRLTVV.

The genes are TRBV7-8 and TRBJ2-2; 12 bases align to TRBD2. V was clipped by 3 bases and J by 6 bases; unmatched bases: 8. Germline V gene sequence: CDR1 SGHVS, CDR2 FQNEAQ. The CDR3 has 17 amino acids. The CDR3 sequence: CASSLTSGRDSSGELFF. In DNA, the CDR3 is TGTGCCAGCAGCTTGACTAGCGGGAGAGATTCCTCCGGGGAGCTGTTTTTT.

Concerning this clonotype itself: This may be a read error: a much more frequent sequence differs by one nucleotide. This chain joins TRBV7-9 and TRBJ2-7; tentatively, D is TRBD1 (5 bases). The ends were cut back, 2 bases at V and 3 bases at J, with 8 bases in the middle. From germline, CDR1 is SEHNR and CDR2 FQNEAQ (reference sequence). This CDR3 is built from 13 residues. The CDR3 region has the DNA TGTGCCAGCAGCTTACCCCAGGGCTACGAGCAGTACTTC. Protein: CASSLPQGYEQYF.

The rearrangement joins TRBV4-3 to TRBJ2-5; D is ambiguous. The ends were cut back, 0 bases at V and 2 bases at J, with 10 bases in the middle. Germline V lookup: CDR1 LGHNA, CDR2 YSLEER. The CDR3 spans 15 residues. In DNA form, the CDR3 reads TGCGCCAGCAGCCAAGATAGGGCTCCACAAGAGACCCAGTACTTC. Amino acids: CASSQDRAPQETQYF.